The 6 T cell receptor beta chains below come from one sample, sequenced in a study of identical twins (dated by TCRdb to the mid-2010s). Library preparation was by 5' RACE. Reads for this sample came from an Illumina HiSeq 2000. TCRdb's own reprocessing of the public reads used fastp at Q25 and MiXCR and kept productive beta chains. Entries that share a CDR3 protein sequence are merged under the most common genes and DNA. This sample comprises some 500,000 distinct CDR3 sequences, over 12% of them detected only once. Around 0.48% of the sample comes from the top ten. These records were also assigned to another study, of yellow fever vaccine responses in identical twins.

The sample was CD4+ T cells sorted from blood. The receptors here all came from a woman aged 18-29 years in good health.

The CDR3 DNA reads as TGTGCCAGCACTAGCGGGAGCCTGAGTAATGAGCAGTTCTTC. It translates to CASTSGSLSNEQFF. The gene calls are TRBV6-1 and TRBJ2-1, with 10 bases aligning to TRBD2. The length of the CDR3 is 14 residues. The germline V gene has CDR1 MNHNS and CDR2 SASEGT. The J segment lost 7 bases and the V segment lost 7 bases, leaving 7 bases of the junction unmatched.

The chain couples TRBV6-4 to TRBJ2-3; no firm D call. The CDR3 is 15 amino acids. Per germline, CDR1 MRHNA and CDR2 SNTAGT. V shed 4 bases and J shed 2 bases, with 13 bases lying between them. The CDR3 region has the DNA TGTGCCAGCAGTGTCACATTGACGCCCACAGATACGCAGTATTTT. It yields the protein CASSVTLTPTDTQYF.

This clonotype occurred many times. The chain recombines TRBV29-1 with TRBJ2-7; 8 bases map to TRBD2. From germline, CDR1 is SQVTM and CDR2 ANQGSEA. There are 15 residues in the CDR3. J was trimmed by 2 bases and V by 7 bases; bases with no gene match: 13. DNA for the CDR3: TGCAGCGGATTAGTATGGCGGGGGGCTACCTACGAGCAGTACTTC. It encodes CSGLVWRGATYEQYF.

There are many counts of this clonotype. This sequence joins TRBV29-1 and TRBJ2-2; D is unclear. This CDR3 region has 11 residues. Germline V gene data show CDR1 as SQVTM and CDR2 as ANQGSEA. V shed 3 bases and J shed 4 bases, with 3 bases lying between them. The CDR3 sequence: CSVDGTGELFF. The CDR3 nucleotides read TGCAGCGTTGATGGCACCGGGGAGCTGTTTTTT.

This clonotype was seen a few times. The chain combines TRBV18 with TRBJ2-1, with 8 bases lining up with TRBD1. The CDR3 is 17 residues long. Germline CDR1 and CDR2: KGHSH and LQKENI. The V and J ends lost 2 bases and 4 bases, in that order; junction bases with no gene match: 10. The CDR3 nucleotides are TGTGCCAGCTCACCAGGTGCGGGTCAGGGGGCGTACAATGAGCAGTTCTTC. Translated: CASSPGAGQGAYNEQFF.

The rearrangement links TRBV29-1 to TRBJ2-3; TRBD2 agrees at 8 bases. The length of the CDR3 is 14 residues. Germline assignment: CDR1 SQVTM and CDR2 ANQGSEA. The V and J ends lost 4 bases and 2 bases, in that order; junction bases with no gene match: 5. The CDR3, as DNA: TGCAGCGTTGGGGTAGCGGGACTCACAGATACGCAGTATTTT. It yields the protein CSVGVAGLTDTQYF.